This section outlines one T cell receptor beta chain sequence together with its context. Its cognate antigen is unknown. This sample was taken from a study of response to subunit inactivated influenza vaccine. Study outcomes and limitations: That few new T cells are recruited by each seasonal influenza vaccination was the authors' suggestion.

Per the germline V gene, CDR1 is MDHEN and CDR2 is SYDVKM. V was cut by 6 bases and J by 1 base, with 9 bases left in between. The CDR3 runs 13 residues. TCRdb processed the RT-PCR reads anew with MiXCR; each CDR3 protein has one entry. Here the sample spans approximately 290,000 distinct CDR3 sequences, 22% being singletons. The gene calls are TRBV28 and TRBJ1-2; TRBD1 is a possible D gene (6 bases). The sequencing used PBMCs from blood, collected about 20 months after vaccination. The origin of this receptor is a man aged 50-75 years who received an inactivated influenza vaccine. The CDR3 sequence: CASRGDNNYGYTF. In DNA form, the CDR3 reads TGTGCCAGCAGAGGGGACAATAACTATGGCTACACCTTC.